This T cell receptor (beta chain) is drawn from a study of cytomegalovirus exposure and HLA in healthy donors. Findings and limits, study-wide: In a later analysis, several top co-occurrence clusters appeared linked to parvovirus B19, influenza, CMV and Epstein-Barr virus. Whilst most TCR sequences proved rare, a subset of public TCRs occurred across many donors. There were reportedly fewer N-insertions in an Asian-associated ancestry cluster than the approximately 600-donor mean, in a later analysis.

Germline CDR1 and CDR2: MGHRA and YSYEKL. The CDR3 is made up of 16 amino acids. V gave up 3 bases and J gave up 5 bases; unmatched junction bases: 5. Concerning this clone itself: The target antigen is unknown.

PCR primers comprised 60 Vbeta and 13 Jbeta primers. Assay used: immunoSEQ multiplex PCR; TCRdb lists only in-frame clones, some missing. The data show roughly 140,000 clones, around 86% seen once. The specimen sequenced was PBMCs. The TCR comes from a female donor in good health and CMV-seronegative. The gene calls are TRBV4-1 and TRBJ2-1; 12 bases agree with TRBD2. As DNA, the CDR3 is TGCGCCAGCAGCCAGCCGACTAGCGGGAGCCACAATGAGCAGTTCTTC. Protein product: CASSQPTSGSHNEQFF.